This T cell receptor beta chain was observed in a study of CD8+ T cells in alopecia areata. Findings and limits, study-wide: Many expanded lesional clones remained in scalp and blood on tofacitinib. Compared with normal scalp, lesional scalp had higher clonality and more expanded CD8+ clones. Among the 100 top clones, expanded CD8+ clones, like scalp clonality, were significantly decreased by tofacitinib.

Following extraction, RNA underwent reverse transcription to cDNA, which served as the sequencing template. Profiled with immunoSEQ multiplex PCR; TCRdb holds only in-frame clones, not every one. The repertoire holds about 200,000 clones, with approximately 38% as singletons. Regarding treatment: oral pan-JAK inhibitor, 5-10 mg twice daily. A remark on this clone: The antigen is not known.

This CDR3 comprises 16 residues. The V gene end was trimmed by 3 bases and the J gene end by 5 bases; junction bases not matched to a gene: 11. Germline V gives CDR1 LNHDA, CDR2 SQIVND (reference sequence). The V and J genes are TRBV19 and TRBJ2-3; TRBD1 agrees at 7 bases. Sequenced material: CD4+ T cells sorted from blood, taken at approximately week 34, from a patient treated with tofacitinib. This receptor was taken from a human donor with alopecia areata. In nucleotides, the CDR3 is TGTGCCAGTAGTATTGCAAAGGGGGCGCAGAGAGATACGCAGTATTTT. The encoded protein is CASSIAKGAQRDTQYF.